The entry that follows covers one T cell receptor beta chain sequence. What it recognizes is unknown. Runs used v3.0 of the immunoSEQ assay and were done at survey level. Produced via immunoSEQ multiplex PCR; TCRdb's table is partial and in-frame only. The data contain some 31,000 clones, around nine tenths of them seen just once; the ten biggest clones take up roughly 13%. The sample comes from a study of long-term antiretroviral therapy in people with HIV. It was in the United States that all participants with HIV were treated. Ahead of DNA extraction, samples held about 0.95-11 million cryopreserved PBMC each. Notes on the study in general: Clones that had undergone expansion before ART dominated the repertoire at all time points. ART preceded a rise in diversity that nonetheless stayed lower than in transplant donor controls.

Trimming cost V 1 base and J 4 bases, with 13 bases left between them. The CDR3 has 15 residues. The germline CDR1 and CDR2 sequences are KGHSH and LQKENI. The TCR comes from a man aged 18 to 35 with HIV. The starting material was unsorted PBMCs, obtained 1.1 years after starting antiretroviral therapy. The chain recombines TRBV18 with TRBJ1-2; weak D call: TRBD1 (6 bases). CDR3 DNA sequence: TGTGCCAGCTCACCACAGACAGGCTATGGCTATGGCTACACCTTC. Its translation: CASSPQTGYGYGYTF.